These 24 T cell receptor beta chains share one sample of origin, sequenced in a study of CD8 T cells in ankylosing spondylitis. TCRdb ran MiXCR on the 5' RACE reads and lists one entry per CDR3 protein. The table records hundreds of thousands of distinct CDR3 sequences, more than 9% of them present only once. Sequenced: blood, either unsorted or a sorted T cell fraction (not recorded which). Receptors were obtained from a male donor with ankylosing spondylitis or in good health (not recorded which).

The chain employs TRBV10-3 and TRBJ2-2; D is uncertain. Germline CDR1 is ENHRY and CDR2 is SYGVKD. V lost 3 bases to trimming and J lost 1 base, with 9 bases between them. The CDR3 is 15 residues long. The CDR3 DNA follows: TGTGCCATCAGTGACTTGGCCGGGAACACCGGGGAGCTGTTTTTT. This gives the protein CAISDLAGNTGELFF.

The sample holds many counts of this clonotype. The rearrangement uses TRBV5-1 and TRBJ2-3; a possible D gene is TRBD2 (6 bases). V lost 0 bases to trimming and J lost 2 bases, with 10 bases between them. The CDR3 has 15 amino acids. CDR1 SGHRS and CDR2 YFSETQ come from the germline V gene. The CDR3 sequence: CASSLDAGTTDTQYF. CDR3 DNA sequence: TGCGCCAGCAGCTTGGATGCGGGAACCACAGATACGCAGTATTTT.

This clonotype was observed a few times. This chain links TRBV2 with TRBJ2-1; D unresolved. The CDR3 runs to 15 residues. Trimming left V 4 bases short and J 4 bases short, with 14 bases between. CDR1 is SNHLY, CDR2 FYNNEI, per germline. The CDR3 protein is CASSVGLSAYNEQFF. The CDR3 bases are TGTGCCAGCAGTGTAGGGCTTTCGGCTTACAATGAGCAGTTCTTC.

This clonotype was counted between two and nine times. V gene TRBV10-3 combines with J gene TRBJ2-2; D is perhaps TRBD1 (7 bases). CDR1 and CDR2 (germline): ENHRY, SYGVKD. The CDR3 contains 13 residues. V was cut by 10 bases and J by 0 bases, with 9 bases left in between. The CDR3 is CASGTANTGELFF. The CDR3 coding sequence is TGTGCCAGCGGGACAGCGAACACCGGGGAGCTGTTTTTT.

This clonotype showed up many times. The rearrangement uses TRBV20-1 and TRBJ2-5, with D possibly being TRBD1 (5 bases). The CDR3 contains 14 residues. Germline V gene sequence: CDR1 DFQATT, CDR2 SNEGSKA (reference sequence). V was clipped by 8 bases and J by 0 bases, with 16 bases between them. The CDR3 reads CSHYGASYQETQYF. DNA of the CDR3: TGCAGTCACTATGGGGCTTCGTACCAAGAGACCCAGTACTTC.

This clonotype came up a few times. The gene calls are TRBV20-1 and TRBJ2-1, with 9 positions matching TRBD2. The germline gives CDR1 DFQATT, CDR2 SNEGSKA (reference sequence). V lost 3 bases and J lost 7; bases outside the gene matches: 16. There are 17 residues in the CDR3. As DNA, the CDR3 is TGCAGTGCTAGCCCTAGTCCCGGGACTAGCAGGGGGAATGAGCAGTTCTTC. This encodes CSASPSPGTSRGNEQFF.

This clonotype was counted a few times. The chain employs TRBV5-1 and TRBJ1-1; maybe TRBD1 (5 bases). The CDR3 consists of 13 residues. Germline V CDR1 and CDR2: SGHRS, YFSETQ. V was trimmed by 2 bases and J by 5 bases, leaving 10 bases between them. The CDR3 coding sequence is TGCGCCAGCAGCTTCGGGGCGGAAACTGAAGCTTTCTTT. Its protein is CASSFGAETEAFF.

This clonotype showed up many times. The rearrangement uses TRBV10-2 and TRBJ1-1; 7 bases match TRBD1. Losses at the gene ends were 2 bases for V and 4 bases for J; bases not matched to a gene: 4. This CDR3 is built from 14 residues. From germline, CDR1 is WSHSY and CDR2 SAAADI. The CDR3 DNA is TGCGCCAGCAGTGAGCCAGGGGGAGGCACTGAAGCTTTCTTT. Its translation is CASSEPGGGTEAFF.

Many counts were recorded for this clonotype. The rearrangement joins TRBV5-1 to TRBJ2-5, with TRBD2 as a possible D gene (6 bases). V gave up 2 bases and J gave up 7 bases, with 12 bases separating them. The CDR3 length is 13 residues. Germline V gene lookup returns CDR1 SGHRS and CDR2 YFSETQ. CDR3 in DNA: TGCGCCAGCAGCTTAAACCCGCGGGGGACCCAGTACTTC. It yields the protein CASSLNPRGTQYF.

The chain couples TRBV24-1 to TRBJ2-7; D is unclear. The germline gives CDR1 KGHDR, CDR2 SFDVKD. The CDR3 has 13 residues. Between the trimmed V and J ends, which lost 11 bases and 2 bases, there was a span of 15 bases. The DNA of the CDR3 is TGTGCCATCGGCGCAATTAATACCTACGAGCAGTACTTC. Translation gives CAIGAINTYEQYF.

This clonotype has at least ten counts. This chain uses TRBV3-1 with TRBJ2-2; D gene ambiguous. This CDR3 spans 15 amino acids. Trimming took 2 bases from V and 8 from J, leaving 15 bases between them. Germline CDR1 reads LGHDT; CDR2 reads YNNKEL (reference sequence). In DNA, the CDR3 is TGTGCCAGCAGCCAAAGACCCCAGAGGCAAGGGGAGCTGTTTTTT. Its protein product is CASSQRPQRQGELFF.

This clonotype occurred a few times. The chain carries TRBV12-3 or TRBV12-4 and TRBJ2-7; D is perhaps TRBD1 (6 bases). Deletions cut 9 bases from V and 3 bases from J, with 18 bases between. The CDR3 runs to 14 residues. The CDR3 DNA reads as TGTGCCAGTTGCCCCGGACAGACACTCTACGAGCAGTACTTC. It is translated as CASCPGQTLYEQYF.

This clonotype showed up many times. The V call is TRBV6-5, the J call TRBJ2-1; either TRBD1 or TRBD2 may fit D (5 bases each). This CDR3 is 15 amino acids long. The V end was cut by 4 bases, the J end by 8 bases, with 18 bases between. Germline V CDR1 and CDR2: MNHEY, SVGAGI. CDR3 DNA: TGTGCCAGCAGTTCCGCTCGCAGGGAGAAACATGAGCAGTTCTTC. It is translated as CASSSARREKHEQFF.

This clonotype was seen ten or more times. The V gene is TRBV29-1, the J gene TRBJ2-3; no clear D gene. Germline V gene lookup returns CDR1 SQVTM and CDR2 ANQGSEA. The germline V and J ends were trimmed by 6 bases and 6 bases, with 13 bases remaining between them. The CDR3 totals 12 residues. CDR3 nucleotides: TGCAGCGTCGGCGATGGCAGGGATACGCAGTATTTT. Its protein product is CSVGDGRDTQYF.

This clonotype was observed at least ten times. The chain is built from TRBV20-1 and TRBJ2-3; D might be TRBD2 (5 bases). From germline, CDR1 is DFQATT and CDR2 SNEGSKA (reference sequence). CDR3 length: 11 residues. The chain's CDR3 is CSRGKGDTQYF. The CDR3 DNA reads as TGCAGCCGGGGTAAAGGGGATACGCAGTATTTT.

There are a few counts of this clonotype. The rearrangement uses TRBV7-9 and TRBJ1-2; no clear D. V was pared by 1 base and J by 6 bases, with 18 bases between. The CDR3 consists of 16 residues. From germline, CDR1 is SEHNR and CDR2 FQNEAQ (reference sequence). The CDR3: CASSLDRADGRDGYTF. In nucleotides, the CDR3 is TGTGCCAGCAGCTTAGATAGGGCTGATGGTCGGGATGGCTACACCTTC.

CDR3 bases: TGTGCCCTCTCCCCCATGATGAGGAACTTATTTGCAACTAATGAAAAACTGTTTTTT. It translates to CALSPMMRNLFATNEKLFF. This chain joins TRBV12-3 or TRBV12-4 and TRBJ1-4, with no clear D. The CDR3 spans 19 residues. The ends were cut back, 11 bases at V and 0 bases at J, with 28 bases in the middle.

The gene calls are TRBV9 and TRBJ2-1; 8 nucleotides agree with TRBD2. The CDR3 spans 13 residues. Germline assignment: CDR1 SGDLS and CDR2 YYNGEE. The V and J ends lost 3 bases and 10 bases, in that order; junction bases with no gene match: 6. In nucleotides, the CDR3 is TGTGCCAGCAGCGCGATCTTAGCGGGGGAGCAGTTCTTC. It translates to CASSAILAGEQFF. The variable domain in full, with the rest retrieved from reference TRBV9 and TRBJ2-1, is DSGVTQTPKHLITATGQRVTLRCSPRSGDLSVYWYQQSLDQGLQFLIQYYNGEERAKGNILERFSAQQFPDLHSELNLSSLELGDSALYFCASSAILAGEQFFGPGTRLTVL.

This clonotype was found many times. The rearrangement uses TRBV27 and TRBJ2-7, with 9 bases identical to TRBD1. J was trimmed by 2 bases and V by 2 bases; bases with no gene match: 7. Germline CDR1 and CDR2: MNHEY and SMNVEV (reference sequence). The CDR3 totals 16 residues. This CDR3 reads CASSLGTGNWPYEQYF. Written as DNA, the CDR3 is TGTGCCAGCAGTTTAGGGACAGGGAATTGGCCCTACGAGCAGTACTTC.

This clonotype was seen many times. The chain uses TRBV5-1 and TRBJ2-2; D is unclear. This CDR3 spans 15 amino acids. Germline CDR1 is SGHRS and CDR2 is YFSETQ. V shed 4 bases and J shed 1 base, with 11 bases lying between them. CDR3 bases: TGCGCCAGCAGCCCTACTTCAGGGAACACCGGGGAGCTGTTTTTT. Protein sequence: CASSPTSGNTGELFF.

There are a few counts of this clonotype. The chain is built from TRBV5-1 and TRBJ1-2; 8 bases map to TRBD1. The J segment lost 5 bases and the V segment lost 4 bases, leaving 7 bases of the junction unmatched. The CDR3 is 14 residues long. Germline V gene lookup returns CDR1 SGHRS and CDR2 YFSETQ. CDR3 sequence (DNA): TGCGCCAGCAGCACCGGACAGGGAATGTATGGCTACACCTTC. Translation gives CASSTGQGMYGYTF.

A remark on this clonotype: With a much larger clone just one base away, this may be a read error. Lacking the conserved final phenylalanine or tryptophan, this CDR3 likely reflects a read error. The V call is TRBV3-1, the J call TRBJ1-1, with 8 bases matching TRBD1. The V and J ends lost 4 bases and 7 bases, in that order; junction bases with no gene match: 8. CDR1 is LGHDT, CDR2 YNNKEL, per germline (reference sequence). CDR3 length: 14 residues. The CDR3 bases are TGTGCCAGCAGCCTCGGACAGGGCATGGGTGAAGCTTTCTGT. Amino acid sequence: CASSLGQGMGEAFC.

Regarding this clonotype: This CDR3 is missing its conserved last phenylalanine or tryptophan, likely due to a read error. The chain recombines TRBV12-3 or TRBV12-4 with TRBJ2-5; 8 bases fit TRBD2. V lost 7 bases to trimming and J lost 4 bases; unmatched junction nucleotides: 8. This CDR3 has 14 residues. The CDR3 DNA follows: TGTGCCAGCACGATCGGGGGGGGCGTAGAGACCCAGTACTTA. Translation: CASTIGGGVETQYL.

Comments on this clonotype: Likely a read error: the CDR3 ends without its conserved phenylalanine or tryptophan. This chain joins TRBV5-1 and TRBJ2-2, with a possible D match to TRBD2 (6 bases). The length of the CDR3 is 14 residues. Trimming shortened V by 2 bases and J by 5 bases, and 10 bases separated the two germline ends. Germline-derived CDR1 and CDR2 are SGHRS and YFSETQ. This CDR3 is CASSLSGETGELFS. CDR3 DNA sequence: TGCGCCAGCAGCTTATCGGGGGAGACCGGGGAGCTGTTTTCT.